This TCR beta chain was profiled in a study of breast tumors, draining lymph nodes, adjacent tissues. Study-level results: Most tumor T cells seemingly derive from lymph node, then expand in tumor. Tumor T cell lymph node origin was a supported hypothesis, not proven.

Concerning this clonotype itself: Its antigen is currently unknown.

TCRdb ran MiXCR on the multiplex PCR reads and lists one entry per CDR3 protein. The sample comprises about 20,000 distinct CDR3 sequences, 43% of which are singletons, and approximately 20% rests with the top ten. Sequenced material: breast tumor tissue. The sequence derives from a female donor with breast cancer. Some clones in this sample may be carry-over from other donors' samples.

The CDR3 is CASSFTSGRGEQYF. CDR3 nucleotides: TGTGCCAGCAGCTTTACTAGCGGGAGAGGCGAGCAGTACTTC. The V gene is TRBV7-3, the J gene TRBJ2-7; 11 nucleotides agree with TRBD2. The trim removed 3 bases at V and 6 bases at J, leaving 4 bases unmatched. The CDR3 consists of 14 residues. Germline CDR1 SGHTA, CDR2 FQGTGA.